The 10 T cell receptor beta chains reported below all come from one sample, sequenced in a study of T cells in Graves' hyperthyroidism and ophthalmopathy. Amplification of TCR beta CDR3 regions used RNA as the template. During a first-round RT-PCR of the TCR CDR3, the HTBI primer set was used. MiXCR, applied by TCRdb to the multiplex PCR reads, yields one record per CDR3 protein. This table has approximately 430,000 distinct CDR3 sequences, 15% to 19% appearing once. The source material was blood. These receptor sequences come from a young woman with Graves' hyperthyroidism.

Remarks on this clonotype: A much larger clone lies one base from this, so it may be a read error. The chain links TRBV6-2 or TRBV6-3 to TRBJ2-5; TRBD2 agrees at 10 bases. CDR1 and CDR2 (germline): MNHEY, SVGEGT. CDR3 length equals 15 residues. CDR3 region: CARSYKAGGPETQYF. The CDR3 region has the DNA TGTGCCAGGAGTTACAAAGCGGGGGGGCCCGAGACCCAGTACTTC.

This clonotype came up many times. The chain combines TRBV6-1 with TRBJ1-5; 8 bases agree with TRBD1. Germline assignment: CDR1 MNHNS and CDR2 SASEGT. The trim removed 6 bases at V and 3 bases at J, leaving 10 bases unmatched. This CDR3 comprises 16 residues. The CDR3 loop reads CASRQTDRGPNQPQHF. DNA for the CDR3: TGTGCCAGCAGGCAAACTGACAGGGGACCCAATCAGCCCCAGCATTTT.

There are many counts of this clonotype. The rearrangement uses TRBV5-1 and TRBJ1-5; TRBD1 is a possible D gene (6 bases). V was cut by 3 bases and J by 5 bases, with 15 bases left in between. Germline values: CDR1 SGHRS, CDR2 YFSETQ. The CDR3 length is 15 residues. CDR3 protein: CASSSTGTSDQPQHF. The CDR3 DNA follows: TGCGCCAGCAGCTCGACAGGTACGAGTGATCAGCCCCAGCATTTT. The whole variable domain, filled in from reference TRBV5-1 and TRBJ1-5, reads KAGVTQTPRYLIKTRGQQVTLSCSPISGHRSVSWYQQTPGQGLQFLFEYFSETQRNKGNFPGRFSGRQFSNSRSEMNVSTLELGDSALYLCASSSTGTSDQPQHFGDGTRLSIL.

This clonotype showed up many times. V and J are TRBV2 and TRBJ1-2, with D unresolved. The V gene's germline CDR1 is SNHLY and CDR2 FYNNEI. The CDR3 covers 13 residues. Trimming removed 3 bases from V and 1 base from J, with 6 bases in between. CDR3 residues: CASSDPNNYGYTF. CDR3 in DNA: TGTGCCAGCAGTGACCCTAATAACTATGGCTACACCTTC.

Note on this clonotype: Just one base apart from a much larger clone, this may be a read error. The chain has TRBV28 and TRBJ1-4; TRBD1 agrees at 7 bases. Germline loops: CDR1 MDHEN, CDR2 SYDVKM. CDR3 length: 18 amino acids. CDR3 DNA: TGTGCCGGCAGTTTGACACTACTGGGAGGGGGCGAGGATGAAAAACTGTTTTTT. Translating gives CAGSLTLLGGGEDEKLFF. The entire variable domain, with the rest obtained from reference TRBV28 and TRBJ1-4, is as follows: DVKVTQSSRYLVKRTGEKVFLECVQDMDHENMFWYRQDPGLGLRLIYFSYDVKMKEKGDIPEGYSVSREKKERFSLILESASTNQTSMYLCAGSLTLLGGGEDEKLFFGSGTQLSVL.

The chain couples TRBV9 to TRBJ2-2, with a possible D match to TRBD1 (5 bases). The V end lost 4 bases, the J end lost 0 bases, and 19 bases lay between the germline ends. The CDR3 length is 18 residues. Germline CDR1 is SGDLS and CDR2 is YYNGEE. The CDR3 reads CASSSRLTATTNTGELFF. CDR3 sequence (DNA): TGTGCCAGCAGCTCACGCCTGACAGCCACAACGAACACCGGGGAGCTGTTTTTT.

This chain links TRBV20-1 with TRBJ2-7; a weak D match, TRBD2 (6 bases). Germline assignment: CDR1 DFQATT and CDR2 SNEGSKA (reference sequence). Between the trimmed V and J ends, which lost 6 bases and 6 bases, there was a span of 18 bases. There are 13 residues in the CDR3. CDR3 sequence (DNA): TGCAGTGCCAGCGGGCTAGCAACAATCGAGCAGTACTTC. Its translation is CSASGLATIEQYF.

This clonotype turned up a few times. The chain combines TRBV15 with TRBJ2-2; D not resolved. This CDR3 has 12 amino acids. Germline CDR1 LNHNV, CDR2 YYDKDF (reference sequence). Deletions cut 5 bases from V and 7 bases from J, with 8 bases between. The CDR3 DNA is TGTGCCACCAGCCATTACCTCGGGGAGCTGTTTTTT. Its protein product is CATSHYLGELFF.

As regards this clonotype: This could be a read error, since a much larger clone is one nucleotide away. V is TRBV11-2 and J is TRBJ2-1; D possibly corresponds to TRBD2 (5 bases). This CDR3 spans 15 amino acids. The germline V gene has CDR1 SGHAT and CDR2 FQNNGV. The CDR3 loop is CASSPTGGGSNEQLF. The CDR3 DNA sequence: TGTGCCAGCAGCCCGACCGGAGGCGGTAGCAATGAGCAGCTCTTC.

This clonotype was picked up many times. V gene TRBV3-1 combines with J gene TRBJ1-1; the D gene is possibly TRBD1 (6 bases). Germline V gene sequence: CDR1 LGHDT, CDR2 YNNKEL (reference sequence). V lost 4 bases, J lost 7 bases, and 16 bases lay in between. This CDR3 is built from 14 residues. CDR3 in DNA: TGTGCCAGCAGCCCCACGGACAGACCACTTGAAGCTTTCTTT. Translation: CASSPTDRPLEAFF. The whole variable domain, remainder taken from reference TRBV3-1 and TRBJ1-1, is DTAVSQTPKYLVTQMGNDKSIKCEQNLGHDTMYWYKQDSKKFLKIMFSYNNKELIINETVPNRFSPKSPDKAHLNLHINSLELGDSAVYFCASSPTDRPLEAFFGQGTRLTVV.